This T cell receptor beta chain was documented in a study of identifying expanded T cells in peripheral blood. On this clone itself: What it binds is not known.

Study findings and constraints: Across healthy donors, higher total template counts meant significantly greater roughly 2-week count variance.

The data were produced by immunoSEQ multiplex PCR, yet TCRdb's version contains in-frame clones alone and is incomplete. This sample carries approximately 85,000 clones, 70% to 90% of them seen once, and the ten largest clones take around a fifth. This CDR3 spans 22 amino acids. Germline CDR1 reads SGHRS; CDR2 reads YFSETQ. The V end lost 0 bases, the J end lost 2 bases, and 27 bases lay between the germline ends. The receptor was derived from a person aged 18 to 75 in good health. Sequencing input: blood. The V and J genes are TRBV5-1 and TRBJ2-6; weak D call: TRBD2 (5 bases). The CDR3, as DNA: TGCGCCAGCAGCTTGGACCAATCGGGGTATTTGGGTTTGGGAGCTGGGGCCAACGTCCTGACTTTC. Translation gives CASSLDQSGYLGLGAGANVLTF.